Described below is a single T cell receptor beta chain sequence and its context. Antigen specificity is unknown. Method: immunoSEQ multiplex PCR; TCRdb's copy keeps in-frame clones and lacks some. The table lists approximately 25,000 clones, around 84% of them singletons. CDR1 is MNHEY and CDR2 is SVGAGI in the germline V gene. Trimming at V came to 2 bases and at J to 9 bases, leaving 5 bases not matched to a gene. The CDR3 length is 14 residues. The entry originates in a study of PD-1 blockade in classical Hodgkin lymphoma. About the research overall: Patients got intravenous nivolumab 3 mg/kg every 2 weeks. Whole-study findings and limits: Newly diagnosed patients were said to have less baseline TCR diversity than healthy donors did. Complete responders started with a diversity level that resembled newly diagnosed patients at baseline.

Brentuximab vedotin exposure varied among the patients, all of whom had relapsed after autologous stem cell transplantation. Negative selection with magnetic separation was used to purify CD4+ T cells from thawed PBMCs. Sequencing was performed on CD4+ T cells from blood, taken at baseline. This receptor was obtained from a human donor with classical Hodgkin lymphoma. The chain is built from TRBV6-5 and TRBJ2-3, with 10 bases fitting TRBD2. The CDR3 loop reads CASSYSGGARTQYF. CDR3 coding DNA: TGTGCCAGCAGTTACAGCGGGGGGGCGAGGACGCAGTATTTT.